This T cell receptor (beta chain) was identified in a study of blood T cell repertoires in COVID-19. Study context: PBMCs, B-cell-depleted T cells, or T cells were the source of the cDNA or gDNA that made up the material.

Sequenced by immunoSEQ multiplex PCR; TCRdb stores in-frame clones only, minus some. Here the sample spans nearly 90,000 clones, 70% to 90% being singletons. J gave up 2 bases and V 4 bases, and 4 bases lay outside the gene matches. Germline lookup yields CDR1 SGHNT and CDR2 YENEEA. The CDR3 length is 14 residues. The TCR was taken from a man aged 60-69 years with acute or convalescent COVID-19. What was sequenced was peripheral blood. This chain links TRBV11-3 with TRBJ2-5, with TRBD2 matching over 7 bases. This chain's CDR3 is CASSSAGAQETQYF. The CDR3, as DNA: TGTGCCAGCAGCTCCGCGGGAGCGCAAGAGACCCAGTACTTC.